This T cell receptor beta chain appears in the sequencing data of a study of blood T cell repertoires in COVID-19. Study overall: T cells, B-cell-depleted T cells, or PBMCs provided the cDNA or gDNA that served as material.

Clones were read by immunoSEQ multiplex PCR, and TCRdb kept only the in-frame ones, dropping some. This table has under 35,000 clones, roughly 90% appearing once. The length of the CDR3 is 15 residues. Germline V gene sequence: CDR1 SGHDT, CDR2 YYEEEE. Trimming at V came to 0 bases and at J to 2 bases, leaving 3 bases not matched to a gene. The specimen sequenced was peripheral blood. This chain connects TRBV5-6 to TRBJ2-3; 7 bases match TRBD2. The sequence came from a human donor in a cohort sampled during active COVID-19. CDR3 protein: CASSLGLADTDTQYF. The CDR3 DNA follows: TGTGCCAGCAGCTTGGGCCTAGCGGACACAGATACGCAGTATTTT.